This TCR beta chain was identified during a study of T cell responses to AZD1222 COVID-19 vaccine. Details on this clone: What it recognizes is unknown.

The CDR3 is made up of 13 amino acids. Per germline, CDR1 KGHSY and CDR2 FQNENV. With V trimmed by 1 base and J by 6 bases, 2 bases remained unmatched. Libraries were prepared by immunoSEQ multiplex PCR; TCRdb keeps only in-frame clonotypes and omits some of them. This sample has under 150,000 clones, with 92% found just once. Findings of the study overall: In a largely white British group with more females than males, clonal diversity was possibly underestimated. The breadth and depth of Spike-specific TCRs increased once two AZD1222 doses had been given.

Sequenced here: peripheral blood, sampled 28 days after the second AZD1222 dose. This chain joins TRBV16 and TRBJ2-7; 8 positions agree with TRBD1. The origin of this receptor is an adult who received the AZD1222 COVID-19 vaccine. This chain's CDR3 is CASSQYRGAEQYF. The CDR3 DNA is TGTGCCAGCAGCCAATACAGGGGGGCCGAGCAGTACTTC.